This T cell receptor beta chain stems from a study of blood T cell repertoires in COVID-19. Germline CDR1 is LNHDA and CDR2 is SQIVND (reference sequence). This CDR3 has 15 amino acids. V shed 3 bases, J shed 12 bases, and the junction held 12 bases outside the gene matches. As originally analysed: Nucleated cell counts were estimated from reference gene primer amplification. The protocol was immunoSEQ multiplex PCR, while the TCRdb copy is restricted to in-frame clones and leaves out a portion. V and J calls plus clone size are reproduced from that table; the DNA served to infer D and trimming. The sample lists over 200,000 clones; under 90% were seen once.

The receptor was derived from a woman aged 80 or over with active or convalescent COVID-19. Material for sequencing was peripheral blood. The chain couples TRBV19 to TRBJ2-1; 9 nucleotides agree with TRBD2. The CDR3 nucleotides are TGTGCCAGTAGTATTTTTAGCGGGGGAAGAACGGGGCAGTTCTTC. Amino acids: CASSIFSGGRTGQFF.